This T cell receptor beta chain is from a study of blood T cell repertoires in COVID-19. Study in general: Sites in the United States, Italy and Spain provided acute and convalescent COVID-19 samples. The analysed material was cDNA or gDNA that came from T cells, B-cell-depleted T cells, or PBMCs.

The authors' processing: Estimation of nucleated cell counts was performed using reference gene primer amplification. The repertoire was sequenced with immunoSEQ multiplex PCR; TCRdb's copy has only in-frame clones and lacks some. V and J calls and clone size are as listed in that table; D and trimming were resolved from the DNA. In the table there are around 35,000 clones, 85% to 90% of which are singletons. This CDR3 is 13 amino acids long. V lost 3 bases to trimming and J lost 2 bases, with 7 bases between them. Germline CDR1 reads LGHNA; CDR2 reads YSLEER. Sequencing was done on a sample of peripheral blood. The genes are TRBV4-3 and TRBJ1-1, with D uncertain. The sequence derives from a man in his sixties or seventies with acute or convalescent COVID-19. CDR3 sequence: CASSHTVNTEAFF. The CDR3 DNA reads TGCGCCAGCAGCCACACAGTTAACACTGAAGCTTTCTTT.